The rows below give T cell receptor beta chains drawn from one sample of a study of cytomegalovirus exposure and HLA in healthy donors. Assay: immunoSEQ multiplex PCR; the TCRdb copy retains only in-frame clones and omits some. The sample contains approximately 110,000 clones, approximately 78% of which appear only once. Sequencing used PBMCs. Receptors originate from a man aged 30-40 years in good health and CMV-seropositive. CDR3s include the opening cysteine and the closing phenylalanine or tryptophan. A D gene is named only where the DNA matches it firmly. Size is stated for part of the rows, as once, few or many counts, or as a class when the clone is expanded.

V	D	J	size	CDR3	DNA
TRBV30	-	TRBJ1-1	-	CAWTPDMNTEAFF	TGTGCCTGGACCCCAGACATGAACACTGAAGCTTTCTTT
TRBV7-9	TRBD2	TRBJ2-1	-	CASSPGTSGSNNEQFF	TGTGCCAGCAGCCCGGGGACTAGCGGGAGTAACAATGAGCAGTTCTTC
TRBV29-1	TRBD1	TRBJ1-6	few	CSVGDREGSPLHF	TGCAGCGTTGGGGACAGGGAAGGTTCACCCCTCCACTTT
TRBV7-6	-	TRBJ1-1	-	CASSLAGQNTEAFF	TGTGCCAGCAGCTTAGCCGGACAGAACACTGAAGCTTTCTTT
TRBV5-1	-	TRBJ2-3	-	CASSLARGRADTQYF	TGCGCCAGCAGCTTGGCTAGGGGGAGGGCAGATACGCAGTATTTT
TRBV6-5	TRBD1	TRBJ1-2	-	CASSPQGGYGYTF	TGTGCCAGCAGTCCACAGGGGGGCTATGGCTACACCTTC
TRBV4-1	-	TRBJ2-7	-	CASSQKYGGPYEQYF	TGCGCCAGCAGCCAAAAGTACGGGGGGCCCTACGAGCAGTACTTC
TRBV6-4	TRBD2	TRBJ2-3	few	CASKVEREGDTQYF	TGTGCCAGCAAAGTAGAGCGGGAGGGAGATACGCAGTATTTT
TRBV6-1	-	TRBJ1-1	once	CASSEQGMNTEAFF	TGTGCCAGCAGTGAACAGGGAATGAACACTGAAGCTTTCTTT
TRBV6-1	-	TRBJ2-7	-	CASKFQGSYEQYF	TGTGCCAGCAAGTTCCAGGGCTCCTACGAGCAGTACTTC
TRBV7-9	-	TRBJ2-5	-	CSSSSGQETQYF	TGTTCCAGCAGTTCCGGGCAAGAGACCCAGTACTTC
TRBV27	TRBD2	TRBJ2-3	-	CASSLVAGGPKNTQYF	TGTGCCAGCAGTTTAGTGGCGGGGGGGCCTAAGAATACGCAGTATTTT
TRBV5-4	-	TRBJ1-2	-	CASSLDRVPNYGYTF	TGTGCCAGCAGCTTGGACAGGGTTCCTAACTATGGCTACACCTTC
TRBV7-7	TRBD2	TRBJ2-5	once	CASSPGLAVQETQYF	TGTGCCAGCAGCCCCGGACTAGCGGTTCAAGAGACCCAGTACTTC
TRBV7-9	TRBD2	TRBJ2-5	-	CASSEPRAGGKETQYF	TGTGCCAGCAGCGAACCTAGGGCGGGGGGTAAGGAGACCCAGTACTTC
TRBV28	-	TRBJ1-2	-	CASSWGPSNYGYTF	TGTGCCAGCAGTTGGGGGCCTTCTAACTACGGCTACACCTTC
TRBV7-9	-	TRBJ2-7	-	CASSPSAWLYFYEQYF	TGTGCCAGCAGCCCCTCCGCGTGGTTATACTTTTACGAGCAGTACTTC
TRBV5-1	TRBD1	TRBJ1-2	few	CASSYSWGQANGYTF	TGCGCCAGCAGCTATTCATGGGGACAGGCGAACGGTTACACCTTC
TRBV11-2	-	TRBJ2-1	-	CASSLVLAGQDEQFF	TGTGCCAGCAGCTTGGTACTAGCCGGTCAGGATGAGCAGTTCTTC
TRBV7-6	TRBD2	TRBJ2-1	-	CASSAAGLAEINEQFF	TGTGCCAGCAGCGCTGCGGGACTAGCGGAGATCAATGAGCAGTTCTTC
TRBV18	TRBD2	TRBJ2-7	-	CASSPPTSGGLREQYF	TGTGCCAGCTCACCTCCGACTAGCGGGGGCCTCAGGGAGCAGTACTTC
TRBV4-2	TRBD2	TRBJ2-3	-	CASSQSPVTSGALIRTDTQYF	TGTGCCAGCAGCCAATCCCCTGTGACTAGCGGGGCCCTCATACGCACAGATACGCAGTATTTT